This T cell receptor (beta chain) was found in a study of beta chain features in type 1 diabetes. Study-wide results and limits: Here, the possible influence of HLA type (on TCRB rearrangement) remained unresolved. TCRB CDR3s from Type 1 diabetes patients were moderately but significantly shorter in all four CD4+ subsets.

In this sample, this clone turned up a few times. Its antigen is still unknown. Every isolated RNA sample was fully reverse transcribed, so sequencing captured expressed TCRB transcripts. Here immunoSEQ multiplex PCR was the method, and the copy in TCRdb shows in-frame clones only, minus some. The sample consists of 250,000 to 350,000 clones, about 15% of them appearing once. The sequencing sample was made of naive CD4+ T cells from blood. The source is a young man with type 1 diabetes.

DNA for the CDR3: TGTGCCAGCAGCGTCAGGACAGACCCCTACGAGCAGTACTTC. Its protein product is CASSVRTDPYEQYF. V and J are TRBV9 and TRBJ2-7; a weak D match, TRBD1 (6 bases). Germline CDR1 is SGDLS and CDR2 is YYNGEE. Trimming pared 2 bases from V and 2 bases from J, leaving 11 bases between. The length of the CDR3 is 14 residues.